This is a list of T cell receptor beta chains from one sample in a study of T cells in localized non-small cell lung cancer. The method was immunoSEQ multiplex PCR; TCRdb's version includes in-frame clones alone and lacks a portion of them. Among tens of thousands of clones listed, about 92% were seen once. The sample here was peripheral blood mononuclear cells, taken before any cancer treatment. The receptors derive from a woman aged 35-75 years with stage III lung adenocarcinoma. The CDR3 runs from the conserved cysteine through the conserved F or W. A D gene is named only where the DNA matches it firmly. The size of a clone is reported for some rows only, either as once, few or many, or as a class for expanded clones.

clone_size,v_call,j_call,d_call,cdr3_nt,cdr3_aa
NA,TRBV13,TRBJ2-7,TRBD2,TGTGCCAGCAGCCCTTCCACTCCCCGACTAGCGGGAGATGGTGGGGAGCAGTACTTC,CASSPSTPRLAGDGGEQYF
NA,TRBV20-1,TRBJ1-1,NA,TGCAGTGCTCCCGAGGGAGAAGCTTTCTTT,CSAPEGEAFF
NA,TRBV7-9,TRBJ1-2,NA,TGTGCCAGCAGCTTAGAGGCCAGCGACTACACCTTC,CASSLEASDYTF
NA,TRBV28,TRBJ2-3,NA,TGTGCCAGCAGTGGCCTCGGGGGAGGAGGCACAGATACGCAGTATTTT,CASSGLGGGGTDTQYF
NA,TRBV2,TRBJ1-2,TRBD1,TGTGCCAGCGGCCGGACAGGCCCTCGTTATGGCTACACCTTC,CASGRTGPRYGYTF
NA,TRBV28,TRBJ1-4,TRBD1,TGTGCCAGCAGCCGGGACAGGGAAAAACTGTTTTTT,CASSRDREKLFF
once,TRBV6-5,TRBJ1-6,NA,TGTGCCAGCAGTTACTCGGTGTGGAATTCACCCCTCCACTTT,CASSYSVWNSPLHF
NA,TRBV2,TRBJ2-1,NA,TGTGCCAGCAGTGACAGCTACAATGAGCAGTTCTTC,CASSDSYNEQFF
NA,TRBV28,TRBJ1-6,TRBD1,TGTGCCAGCAGTGCTGGACAGGGTTATAATTCACCCCTCCACTTT,CASSAGQGYNSPLHF
NA,TRBV30,TRBJ1-1,NA,TGTGCCTGGAGAATGCAGGGGCTCACTGAAGCTTTCTTT,CAWRMQGLTEAFF
NA,TRBV7-9,TRBJ2-7,TRBD2,TGTGCCAGCAGCTCCGCGGGAGTTACCTACGAGCAGTACTTC,CASSSAGVTYEQYF
NA,TRBV5-4,TRBJ2-7,TRBD1,TGTGCCAGCAGCTTGGGTGGACAGGGGCACCGGACCTACGAGCAGTACTTC,CASSLGGQGHRTYEQYF
NA,TRBV6-5,TRBJ1-1,NA,TGTGCCAGCAGAGATCCGGACAGCCCTGAAGCTTTCTTT,CASRDPDSPEAFF
NA,TRBV6-5,TRBJ1-1,NA,TGTGCCAGCAGTTACGAGGGGCTGGGCACTGAAGCTTTCTTT,CASSYEGLGTEAFF
once,TRBV6-1,TRBJ2-5,NA,TGTGCCAGCAGCGTAGGCCCTACCCAGTACTTC,CASSVGPTQYF
NA,TRBV2,TRBJ2-2,NA,TGTGCCAGCAGGGGGTATTGGAGGGAGCTGTTTTTT,CASRGYWRELFF
once,TRBV9,TRBJ2-1,NA,TGTGCCAGCAGCCTTAATAGCAATGAGCAGTTCTTC,CASSLNSNEQFF
NA,TRBV28,TRBJ1-5,TRBD1,TGTGCCAGCAGAGGACAGGGAGTCAATCAGCCCCAGCATTTT,CASRGQGVNQPQHF
NA,TRBV6-5,TRBJ2-4,NA,TGTGCCAGCAGACCCCAGGGGCTAGCCAAAAACATTCAGTACTTC,CASRPQGLAKNIQYF
NA,TRBV7-2,TRBJ1-5,TRBD1,TGTGCCAGCTCTCCTCGGACAGGGGATCAGCCCCAGCATTTT,CASSPRTGDQPQHF
NA,TRBV9,TRBJ2-3,TRBD1,TGTGCCAGCAGCGTAGTAGGCGATCGGGGGACAGGCCTCACAGATACGCAGTATTTT,CASSVVGDRGTGLTDTQYF
NA,TRBV5-4,TRBJ2-5,TRBD1,TGTGCCAGCAGCCTTCGGGACAGGCAAGAGACCCAGTACTTC,CASSLRDRQETQYF
NA,TRBV10-2,TRBJ2-1,NA,TGCGCCAGCACTAGAGGGTCCTACAATGAGCAGTTCTTC,CASTRGSYNEQFF
NA,TRBV5-5,TRBJ2-6,TRBD1,TGTGCCAGCAGCTTACAGGGGGCAAGTGGGGCCAACGTCCTGACTTTC,CASSLQGASGANVLTF
NA,TRBV13,TRBJ1-5,NA,TGTGCCAGCAGCTTAAGCAGGAGCAATCAGCCCCAGCATTTT,CASSLSRSNQPQHF
NA,TRBV29-1,TRBJ1-2,NA,TGCAGCGCCTCGTGGGTAGAGCATGGCTACACCTTC,CSASWVEHGYTF
NA,TRBV7-8,TRBJ1-1,NA,TGTGCCAGCAGCCCTGAAATTGGTTGGTACATGAACACTGAAGCTTTCTTT,CASSPEIGWYMNTEAFF
NA,TRBV9,TRBJ1-1,NA,TGTGCCAGCAGCGTAGCCCCAGGGAACACTGAAGCTTTCTTT,CASSVAPGNTEAFF
NA,TRBV5-4,TRBJ2-2,NA,TGTGCCAGCAGCGACACAGGGACTGGAGGGAGGGAGCTGTTTTTT,CASSDTGTGGRELFF
once,TRBV27,TRBJ2-7,TRBD1,TGTGCCAGCAGCCTCAAACCGGGACAGGGAGGCGAGCAGTACTTC,CASSLKPGQGGEQYF
NA,TRBV4-3,TRBJ1-2,NA,TGCGCCAGCAGCCAAGATCTGGGCAGGTCTGACTATGGCTACACCTTC,CASSQDLGRSDYGYTF
NA,TRBV7-9,TRBJ2-5,NA,TGTGCCAGCAGCTTAGGGATGGCAGGAGAGACCCAGTACTTC,CASSLGMAGETQYF
once,TRBV9,TRBJ2-3,NA,TGTGCCAGCAGCGTAGATGTGGGAACAACTAGCACAGATACGCAGTATTTT,CASSVDVGTTSTDTQYF